This T cell receptor beta chain was observed in a study of blood T cell repertoires in COVID-19. In the original workflow: Reference gene primer amplification in the assay estimated nucleated cell counts. The table came from immunoSEQ multiplex PCR; TCRdb's copy has only in-frame clones and leaves some out. V, J and clone size reflect that table, while D and trimming were determined from the DNA. The sample includes a few hundred thousand clones, 80% to 90% seen only once; the top ten take roughly 9.4%. Losses at the gene ends were 3 bases for V and 0 bases for J; bases not matched to a gene: 7. Per the germline V gene, CDR1 is SGHTA and CDR2 is FQGNSA. The CDR3 is 16 residues long.

The J gene is TRBJ1-1, the V gene TRBV7-2; 7 bases line up with TRBD1. The sequencing sample was made of PBMCs or T cells enriched from blood (not recorded which). This clonotype was sampled from a woman between 50 and 59 years old who had recovered from COVID-19. The CDR3 sequence is CASSFLLDRMNTEAFF. The CDR3 DNA reads TGTGCCAGCAGCTTTCTCTTGGACAGGATGAACACTGAAGCTTTCTTT.